This T cell receptor beta chain comes out of a study of blood T cell repertoires in COVID-19. At the level of the study: PBMCs, B-cell-depleted T cells, or T cells provided the cDNA or gDNA that made up the material.

The method was immunoSEQ multiplex PCR; TCRdb's version includes in-frame clones alone and lacks a portion of them. This table holds about 270,000 clones, around nine tenths found once. V lost 6 bases, J lost 7 bases, and 6 bases stayed unmatched. The CDR3 runs 13 residues. Looked up from germline, CDR1 is SGDLS and CDR2 is YYNGEE. The chain carries TRBV9 and TRBJ2-1, with TRBD1 identical over 8 bases. Sequencing used peripheral blood. This receptor was taken from a man aged 35 to 55 with active or convalescent COVID-19. Here the CDR3 reads CASNQGTGNEQFF. DNA for the CDR3: TGTGCCAGCAATCAGGGGACAGGAAATGAGCAGTTCTTC. Full variable domain (missing parts from reference TRBV9 and TRBJ2-1): DSGVTQTPKHLITATGQRVTLRCSPRSGDLSVYWYQQSLDQGLQFLIQYYNGEERAKGNILERFSAQQFPDLHSELNLSSLELGDSALYFCASNQGTGNEQFFGPGTRLTVL.